This T cell receptor (beta chain) was recovered during a study of cytomegalovirus exposure and HLA in healthy donors (dated by TCRdb to 2015 to 2018). Background on the whole study: According to an earlier analysis of a few hundred of the donors, about 179 million T cells yielded 90 million to 140 million unique TCR beta sequences and about 300 Gb of sequence data. An early release that covered roughly 600 HLA-typed donors contained approximately 290 gigabases of sequencing data and tens of millions of unique TCR sequences. Of the 350 to 450 genotyped donors, approximately 82% fell in the genetic ancestry cluster associated with self-reported Caucasian donors. The study aimed to test whether signatures of past pathogen exposure could be identified by cataloging public T cell receptors. The T cell repertoires of several hundred subjects were profiled by immunosequencing and related to cytomegalovirus serostatus. Along with the roughly 670-subject first cohort, a separate validation cohort of over a hundred different subjects was used. The study combined high-throughput TCR immunosequencing, statistical association of individual TCRs with disease status, and machine learning to predict cytomegalovirus infection status. A later analysis re-analyzed previously published TCR beta repertoires from several hundred donors and added high-resolution HLA genotyping to study TCR occurrence patterns. Rather than drawing on any new phenotypic data, the later analysis identified candidate immune exposures from TCR beta sequences and the way those sequences occurred across donors. In an earlier analysis of more than 550 of the donors, high-throughput TCR beta sequencing was used to judge whether each TCR beta V gene segment behaved as functional or pseudogenic. Alongside the repertoire data, information on donor age, sex, ethnicity and CMV serostatus was compiled. A later genetic analysis used genome-wide SNP genotypes for about 65% of the 666 donors, treating that subset as a discovery cohort. Every repertoire in the discovery cohort had been generated on one and the same sequencing platform. Both class I and class II loci were covered by HLA typing, at four-digit resolution. Typing coverage varied by locus: 629-630 donors for A, B, C, DRB1 and DQB1; roughly 520 for DQA1; more than 600 for DPA1; approximately 490 for DPB1. Because of strong linkage in the cohort, roughly 5 DR-DQ haplotypes were treated as single units for association and clustering. Across 300 to 500 genotyped donors of the cohort, an average of about 240,000 unique TCR beta nucleotide sequences per donor were sequenced, and roughly 18% of those sequences were non-productive.

In regard to this clone: It has no known antigen specificity. A read error may produce the germline difference seen at one junction end.

The cohort consisted of 600 to 700 healthy bone marrow donors. All cohort members were sampled while nominally healthy, although unrecorded immune exposures were likely present. The donor was CMV seropositive and was included in the group of 250 to 300 seropositive cohort members. A peripheral blood sample was collected from each donor, and TCR beta sequencing was performed on peripheral blood mononuclear cells. Genomic DNA extraction from the blood cell samples was performed with the Qiagen DNeasy Blood Extraction Kit. What the research found in general, with its limitations: Immune exposure information for the cohort was limited to CMV serostatus. A later analysis reported that several top co-occurrence clusters appeared linked to parvovirus B19, influenza, CMV and Epstein-Barr virus. In vitro tests confirmed that a few of the cytomegalovirus-associated TCR beta chains recognize cytomegalovirus antigens. In a later genetic analysis, a missense DCLRE1C variant was associated with V-gene and J-gene trimming of TCR beta chains, and the association was replicated in an independent cohort. The study gave a list of 150 to 200 TCR beta chains associated with cytomegalovirus. Linkage disequilibrium might explain the correlated functional status among segregating V segments, but an unknown experimental factor could not be excluded. The earlier analysis of some 560 of the donors excluded 15 to 20 rarely observed V segments, including chromosome 9 orphons, because counts were too low. The authors suggested that the approach could potentially be generalized to other disease states and immunological phenotypes. In an earlier analysis of several hundred of the donors, most TCR beta V segments were observed in productive rearrangements about 87% or about 30% of the time, broadly matching IMGT annotations. This cohort had only TCR beta chains sequenced, and the lack of alpha or paired-chain data limited which features could be detected. A further reported finding was that TCR beta sequences accurately predicted the HLA-A and HLA-B alleles for most subjects in the first cohort. Most CMV-associated TCR beta chains appeared to be HLA-restricted in a later analysis, and the HLA associations seemed to be driven largely by CMV exposure. Compared with equally common non-associated chains, HLA-associated TCR beta chains in a later analysis were more clonally expanded and had lower generation probabilities. While some public TCRs were present in many individuals, most TCR sequences turned up only very rarely across donors. Some IMGT-functional V segments, including TRBV6-2 and TRBV6-3, could not be told apart with the 87-base-pair reads, so those segments were excluded. In both the original and validation cohorts, the classifier was reported to diagnose cytomegalovirus status with high specificity and sensitivity. A later genetic analysis reported fewer N-insertions in productive TCRs among donors in an Asian-associated ancestry cluster than the roughly 670-donor mean. HLA typing was unavailable for some donors at each locus, so association tests used only the typed subset. Specific HLA alleles were associated with some 15,000 TCR beta sequences at a false discovery rate of 0.05 in a later analysis. According to a later analysis, TCR association rates differed among HLA loci, with DRB1 alleles showing the most associated TCRs and HLA-C alleles showing the fewest. Sequencing depth was assumed to be roughly uniform across donors in the presence/absence analyses, though that assumption may not hold. Strong co-occurrence of HLA alleles, especially DR and DQ, made assigning TCR associations to individual alleles difficult. A cluster of highly shared sequence variants was judged likely to be a technical artifact of the sequencing pipeline.

From the cysteine through the phenylalanine, the CDR3 covers 16 amino acids. Solely the CDR3 DNA is kept, with 48 bases framed from the first base. Via the germline V gene (reference sequence), CDR1 is MNHEY and CDR2 SMNVEV. Libraries came from the immunoSEQ multiplex PCR assay. The multiplex PCR relied on a mix of 60 forward primers for TCR Vbeta segments and 13 reverse primers for TCR Jbeta segments. The CDR3 region of rearranged TCR beta genes was amplified from genomic DNA with a multiplex PCR assay. The amplified TCR beta libraries were sequenced on the Illumina HiSeq System as 87-base-pair reads. The authors' pipeline ran thus. In a later analysis, some 80 million unique TCR beta chains were counted across the roughly 670 repertoires, and around 10 million of these chains were shared by at least two donors. Raw reads were error-corrected and collapsed into unique sequences with a nearest-neighbor algorithm that merged closely related sequences to remove PCR and sequencing errors. CDR3 sequences were aligned to IMGT reference sequences to assign V, D and J gene segments. Each retained sequence needed at least a six-nucleotide match to both a V gene segment and a J gene segment. Rearrangements were classified as productive when the CDR3 lacked stop codons and remained in frame with V and J, and all other rearrangements were classified as non-productive. CDR3 was defined by IMGT convention, running from the second conserved V-encoded cysteine to the conserved J-encoded phenylalanine. Sequences without an unambiguous match to a single V gene segment were excluded from the earlier analysis of approximately 600 of the donors. An earlier analysis of 500 to 700 of the donors classified V segments as functional when productive rearrangements were above 56.7% and as segregating when the standard deviation between donors was above 5%. A statistical classification framework was developed to diagnose cytomegalovirus status using the catalog of TCR beta chain sequences. V and J gene assignment, in a later analysis, came from comparing TCR nucleotide sequences with IMGT/GENE-DB human TR gene sequences. In a later analysis, CDR3 sequences and most-parsimonious VDJ recombination scenarios were assigned using the TCRdist pipeline. In a later analysis, every TCR beta chain was defined by the combination of its CDR3 amino acid sequence and its V-gene family, and reads without a unique V-gene family were dropped. A later analysis removed roughly 590 highly shared, low-generation-probability nucleotide sequences to deal with suspected cross-contamination and a sequencing artifact. In a later analysis, a clonal expansion index for each public chain was calculated from normalized within-repertoire ranks of inferred template counts. In a later analysis, generation probabilities were computed using a VDJ recombination model fitted to out-of-frame rearrangements, and the results were checked against IGoR. In a later analysis, TCR-TCR, TCR-HLA and TCR-CMV co-occurrence was scored with hypergeometric tests, and a repertoire-size bias correction was applied to TCR pairs. False discovery rates were estimated in a later analysis by permuting HLA or CMV assignments 20 times. In a later analysis, co-occurring TCRs were grouped using DBSCAN, and TCRdist sequence similarity was added for clustering within HLA-allele-positive subsets. For co-occurrence clustering, repertoires with fewer than 30,000 or more than 120,000 public chains were excluded, along with 4 to 6 repertoires with anomalous nucleotide sharing. TCRdb stores this immuneACCESS table with in-frame sequences only. Part of the clones is absent; in the studies checked, under half of the shortfall reflects unresolved V genes, and no reason is known for the rest. For V, J and clone size, that table is used; D and trimming come from the DNA. The sample table shows some 150,000 clones, and roughly 80% are seen once. The biggest ten clones account for roughly 10% of the sample.

The sequence joins TRBV27 to TRBJ2-6, and TRBD1 matches 8 of the central bases. This clonotype was sampled from a man between 18 and 29 years old in good health and CMV-seropositive. Sample: PBMCs. Here the CDR3 is given as CASSLGQGYGANGLTF. The DNA sequence is as follows: TGTGCCAGCAGTTTAGGACAGGGATATGGGGCCAACGGCCTGACTTTC.